This T cell receptor (beta chain) appears in the sequencing data of a study of cytomegalovirus exposure and HLA in healthy donors. The study ran its PCR with 60 Vbeta and 13 Jbeta primers. Method: immunoSEQ multiplex PCR; TCRdb's copy keeps in-frame clones and lacks some. In the table there are 150,000 to 200,000 clones, approximately 86% of which are singletons. The ends were cut back, 3 bases at V and 6 bases at J, with 11 bases in the middle. The CDR3 extends over 13 amino acids. CDR1 KGHSH and CDR2 LQKENI come from the germline V gene. The study, taken as a whole, reports: It has been reported that TCR beta sequences accurately predicted the HLA-A and HLA-B alleles of most subjects. CMV serostatus alone was available as immune exposure information.

This clone has a handful of counts. Antigen unknown. As for the donors, each was a healthy bone marrow donor. The chain recombines TRBV18 with TRBJ1-2; a weak D match, TRBD1 (6 bases). This clonotype was obtained from a woman in her late teens or twenties in good health and CMV-seronegative. The sequencing sample was made of PBMCs. CDR3 residues: CASSPRGGDGYTF. The CDR3 nucleotides are TGTGCCAGCTCACCCCGAGGGGGGGATGGCTACACCTTC.